This T cell receptor beta chain was documented in a study of T-cell reconstitution after alpha-beta-depleted transplantation in children. The V and J ends lost 1 base and 3 bases respectively, with 7 bases between them. The CDR3 is 14 residues long. Looked up from germline, CDR1 is SNHLY and CDR2 is FYNNEI. Molecular barcoding with unique molecular identifiers was used for the TCRbeta library. A single record per CDR3 protein comes from TCRdb applying MiXCR to the PCR reads. The sample lists some 240,000 distinct CDR3 sequences; approximately 9.9% were seen once. This clonotype was detected ten times or more.

The origin of this receptor is a human donor who donated a stem cell graft to a child with SCID. The chain joins TRBV2 to TRBJ2-1; no firm D call. The sample was PBMCs from the stem cell graft donor, taken from the stem cell graft. Written as DNA, the CDR3 is TGTGCCAGCAGTGAAGGGTCTGGCTACAATGAGCAGTTCTTC. The encoded protein is CASSEGSGYNEQFF.